This T cell receptor beta chain is drawn from a study of blood T cells in healthy people across ages. Study results and caveats: As age increased, TCR beta diversity per million T cells fell in a roughly linear fashion. Compared with aged donors, long-lived donors showed fewer expanded clones, suggesting selection.

For the second PCR, which ran for about 6 to 11 cycles, a sample-barcoded 5' primer and a J-beta primer mix were used. TCRdb ran MiXCR on the 5' RACE reads and lists one entry per CDR3 protein. In the table there are about a million distinct CDR3 sequences, roughly half of which are singletons. V lost 5 bases to trimming and J lost 5 bases; unmatched junction nucleotides: 13. Germline values: CDR1 KGHSH, CDR2 LQKENI. The CDR3 contains 16 residues. A word on this clonotype: As yet, its antigen is unknown.

The clonotype was recovered from an older woman in good health. V is TRBV18 and J is TRBJ2-3; TRBD1 agrees at 7 bases. Source material: blood. CDR3 nucleotides: TGTGCCAGCTCAATCACACCCACAGGGGTGGGAGATACGCAGTATTTT. Residues: CASSITPTGVGDTQYF.